The rows below give T cell receptor beta chains drawn from one sample of a study of long-term antiretroviral therapy in people with HIV. Clones were read by immunoSEQ multiplex PCR, and TCRdb kept only the in-frame ones, dropping some. The table has about 28,000 clones, around nine tenths seen once. The sample here was unsorted PBMCs, taken 0.5 years after starting antiretroviral therapy. All receptors come from a young woman with HIV. CDR3s include the opening cysteine and the closing phenylalanine or tryptophan. The D gene is left open where the match is weak. Clone size is stated in some rows and not others, as once, few, many or a class when expanded.

V,D,J,size,DNA,CDR3
TRBV7-2,TRBD2,TRBJ2-3,.,TGTGCCAGCAGCTCAAAACTAGCGGGGGGCACAGATACGCAGTATTTT,CASSSKLAGGTDTQYF
TRBV4-1,.,TRBJ1-2,once,TGCGCCAGCAGCCAAGAAATTGTCTTGGCAGGGAATGGCTACACCTTC,CASSQEIVLAGNGYTF
TRBV21-1,.,TRBJ2-2,few,TGTGCCAGCAGCAAAGTGAGGGACAAGAAGAACACCGGGGAGCTGTTTTTT,CASSKVRDKKNTGELFF
TRBV15,.,TRBJ2-1,.,TGTGCCACCAGCAGACCCGGGGTAAACAATGAGCAGTTCTTC,CATSRPGVNNEQFF
TRBV5-6,TRBD2,TRBJ2-5,.,TGTGCCAGCAGCCCGGCGGTGGTAGCGGGGGCCCAAGAGACCCAGTACTTC,CASSPAVVAGAQETQYF
TRBV19,TRBD2,TRBJ2-2,.,TGTGCCAGTAGTATATCGGGAGGAAACACCGGGGAGCTGTTTTTT,CASSISGGNTGELFF
TRBV6-1,.,TRBJ2-3,.,TGTGCCAGCACCCGACAGGCCACAGATACGCAGTATTTT,CASTRQATDTQYF
TRBV19,.,TRBJ2-5,.,TGTGCCAGTAGTATAGTGGTAGGGGATGGGGAGACCCAGTACTTC,CASSIVVGDGETQYF
TRBV19,TRBD1,TRBJ2-2,.,TGTGCCAGTAGAGCCTACGGACAGGCGAACACCGGGGAGCTGTTTTTT,CASRAYGQANTGELFF
TRBV5-1,TRBD1,TRBJ2-5,.,TGCGCCAGCAGCTTTACAGGGGAAGAGACCCAGTACTTC,CASSFTGEETQYF
TRBV27,TRBD1,TRBJ1-1,once,TGTGCCAGCAGTCCGTGGACAGGGAGGGACACTGAAGCTTTCTTT,CASSPWTGRDTEAFF
TRBV2,.,TRBJ2-1,.,TGTGCCAGCCTACTAGTCGATGAGCAGTTCTTC,CASLLVDEQFF
TRBV28,TRBD1,TRBJ2-1,.,TGTGCCAGCAGATGGACAGGGGGCACTGAGCAGTTCTTC,CASRWTGGTEQFF
TRBV9,TRBD2,TRBJ2-1,.,TGTGCCAGCAGCCTGGGGGGTAGCGGGAGCAATGAGCAGTTCTTC,CASSLGGSGSNEQFF
TRBV19,TRBD2,TRBJ2-1,once,TGTGCCAGTACCGACAGCGGGGGCAGGGCCACCTACAATGAGCAGTTCTTC,CASTDSGGRATYNEQFF
TRBV10-3,TRBD1,TRBJ1-1,.,TGTGCCGTAGTTACTCGACAGGGGCCATCCACTGAAGCTTTCTTT,CAVVTRQGPSTEAFF
TRBV5-1,TRBD1,TRBJ1-2,.,TGCGCCAGCAGCTCCTTACCGACACAGGGGTCGGGCGGCTACACCTTC,CASSSLPTQGSGGYTF
TRBV19,.,TRBJ1-6,.,TGTGCCAGTAGTATCGCGCCCTATAATTCACCCCTCCACTTT,CASSIAPYNSPLHF
TRBV6-1,.,TRBJ1-1,.,TGTGCCAGCAGTGAAGCCAAATTTACTGAAGCTTTCTTT,CASSEAKFTEAFF
TRBV15,TRBD2,TRBJ2-1,.,TGTGCCACCAGCAGAGAAGCGGGAGATGTTCCCTACAATGAGCAGTTCTTC,CATSREAGDVPYNEQFF
TRBV19,.,TRBJ1-5,.,TGTGCCAGTAGTACGAGGGGTGTCCATCAGCCCCAGCATTTT,CASSTRGVHQPQHF
TRBV27,.,TRBJ1-5,few,TGTGCCAGCAGTTTATCTCGGTCAGTTATTAATCAGCCCCAGCATTTT,CASSLSRSVINQPQHF
TRBV5-8,TRBD1,TRBJ1-1,.,TGTGCCAGCAGCTTCGGGACAGGGTCTTGGACTGAAGCTTTCTTT,CASSFGTGSWTEAFF
TRBV18,.,TRBJ2-5,.,TGTGCCAGCTCACCACCGGCGCAGGGCCAAGAGACCCAGTACTTC,CASSPPAQGQETQYF
TRBV7-3,.,TRBJ2-1,.,TGTGCCAGCAGCCACCCGGGAGTACACAATGAGCAGTTCTTC,CASSHPGVHNEQFF
TRBV6-5,.,TRBJ2-7,.,TGTGCCAGCAGTTATTCTCTTTACGAGCAGTACTTC,CASSYSLYEQYF
TRBV6-1,TRBD2,TRBJ2-7,few,TGTGCCAGCAGTGACTACCTGACTAGCGCGAGCTACGAGCAGTACTTC,CASSDYLTSASYEQYF
TRBV9,.,TRBJ1-2,.,TGTGCCAGCAGCGCTTCCCCCGGCTCCAACTATGGCTACACCTTC,CASSASPGSNYGYTF
TRBV4-1,.,TRBJ2-3,.,TGCGCCAGCAGCCAAGAACCGGAGCGGGTCGGAGGCACAGATACGCAGTATTTT,CASSQEPERVGGTDTQYF
TRBV4-3,.,TRBJ2-3,.,TGCGCCAGCAGCCATACGTCAGGGAGCACAGATACGCAGTATTTT,CASSHTSGSTDTQYF
TRBV5-1,TRBD2,TRBJ2-7,.,TGCGCCAGCAGCTTGGGACCGACTAGCGGTCCCTACGAGCAGTACTTC,CASSLGPTSGPYEQYF
TRBV27,.,TRBJ2-7,.,TGTGCCAGCAGGCCGGGGCCGTCCTACGAGCAGTACTTC,CASRPGPSYEQYF
TRBV6-1,TRBD2,TRBJ2-5,.,TGTGCCAGCAAGAGACTAGCGGGTTTTGAGACCCAGTACTTC,CASKRLAGFETQYF
TRBV19,TRBD1,TRBJ2-7,.,TGTGCCAGTAGTATATATTTTCGGACAGGGACCTACGAGCAGTACTTC,CASSIYFRTGTYEQYF